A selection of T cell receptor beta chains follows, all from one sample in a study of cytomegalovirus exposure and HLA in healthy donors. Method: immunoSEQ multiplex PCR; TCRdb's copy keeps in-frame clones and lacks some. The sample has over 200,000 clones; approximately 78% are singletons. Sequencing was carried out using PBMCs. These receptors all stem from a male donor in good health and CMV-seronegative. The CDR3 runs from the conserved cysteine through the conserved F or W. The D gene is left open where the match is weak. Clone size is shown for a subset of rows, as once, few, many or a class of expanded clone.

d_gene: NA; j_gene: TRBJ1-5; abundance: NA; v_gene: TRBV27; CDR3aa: CASSLRGGQPQHF; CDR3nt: TGTGCCAGCAGTTTGAGGGGAGGTCAGCCCCAGCATTTT
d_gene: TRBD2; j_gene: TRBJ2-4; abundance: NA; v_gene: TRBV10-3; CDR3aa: CAISGLPREEGIQYF; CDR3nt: TGTGCCATCAGTGGCCTTCCGCGGGAGGAAGGCATTCAGTACTTC
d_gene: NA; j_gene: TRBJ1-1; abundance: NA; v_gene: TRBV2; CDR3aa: CASTVGGMGTEAFF; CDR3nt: TGTGCCAGCACTGTCGGAGGGATGGGGACTGAAGCTTTCTTT
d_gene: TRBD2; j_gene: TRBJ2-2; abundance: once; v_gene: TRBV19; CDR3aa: CASRTSRTGELFF; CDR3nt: TGTGCCAGCCGGACTAGTCGCACCGGGGAGCTGTTTTTT
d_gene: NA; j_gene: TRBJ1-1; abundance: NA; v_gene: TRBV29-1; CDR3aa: CSVVRVLGTEAFF; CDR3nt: TGCAGCGTTGTGCGGGTTTTGGGCACTGAAGCTTTCTTT
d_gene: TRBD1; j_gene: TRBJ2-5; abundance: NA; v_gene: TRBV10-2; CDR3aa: CASSMGQIQETQYF; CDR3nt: TGCGCCAGCAGTATGGGACAGATCCAAGAGACCCAGTACTTC
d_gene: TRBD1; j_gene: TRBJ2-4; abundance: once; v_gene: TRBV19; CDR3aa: CATQTLGQSNIQYF; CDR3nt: TGTGCCACCCAGACGCTGGGACAGTCAAACATTCAGTACTTC
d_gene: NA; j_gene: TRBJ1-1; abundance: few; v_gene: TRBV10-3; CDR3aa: CAISESYESTEAFF; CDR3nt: TGTGCCATCAGTGAAAGCTATGAAAGCACTGAAGCTTTCTTT
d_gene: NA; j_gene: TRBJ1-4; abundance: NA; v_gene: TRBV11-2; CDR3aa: CASSLEWGLGEKLFF; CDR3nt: TGTGCCAGCAGCTTAGAGTGGGGGCTTGGGGAAAAACTGTTTTTT
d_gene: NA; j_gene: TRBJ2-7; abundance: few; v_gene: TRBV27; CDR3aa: CASSPGPPGDEQYF; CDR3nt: TGTGCCAGCAGTCCCGGCCCTCCCGGGGACGAGCAGTACTTC
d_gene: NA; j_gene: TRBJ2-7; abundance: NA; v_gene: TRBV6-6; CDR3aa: CASRTSSYEQYF; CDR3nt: TGTGCCAGCAGAACTAGCTCCTACGAGCAGTACTTC
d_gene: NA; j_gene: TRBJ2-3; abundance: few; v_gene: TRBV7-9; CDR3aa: CASSLRDFTDTQYF; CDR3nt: TGTGCCAGCAGCTTACGCGACTTCACAGATACGCAGTATTTT
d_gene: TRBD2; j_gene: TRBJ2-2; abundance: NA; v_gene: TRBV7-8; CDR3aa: CASSPDRIAGSGELFF; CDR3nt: TGTGCCAGCAGCCCGGACCGAATAGCGGGCTCCGGGGAGCTGTTTTTT
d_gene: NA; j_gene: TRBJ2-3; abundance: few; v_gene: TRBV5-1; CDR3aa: CASSLDSIRDTQYF; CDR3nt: TGCGCCAGCAGCTTAGACAGCATCAGAGATACGCAGTATTTT
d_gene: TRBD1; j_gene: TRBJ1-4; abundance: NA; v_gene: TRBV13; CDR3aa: CASSYRSSGGPPEKLFF; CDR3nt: TGTGCCAGCAGCTACCGATCCTCAGGGGGGCCTCCGGAAAAACTGTTTTTT
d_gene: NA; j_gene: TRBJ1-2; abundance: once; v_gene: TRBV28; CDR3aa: CASMGSKGRLYGYTF; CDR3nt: TGTGCCAGCATGGGGTCTAAGGGGCGTCTCTATGGCTACACCTTC
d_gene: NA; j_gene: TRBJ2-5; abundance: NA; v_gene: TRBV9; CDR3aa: CASSVALCQETQYF; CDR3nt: TGTGCCAGCAGCGTAGCTTTATGCCAAGAGACCCAGTACTTC
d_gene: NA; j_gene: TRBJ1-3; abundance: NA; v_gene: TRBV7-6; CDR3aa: CARGEDGGSGNTIYF; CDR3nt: TGTGCCAGAGGGGAGGACGGAGGCTCTGGAAACACCATATATTTT
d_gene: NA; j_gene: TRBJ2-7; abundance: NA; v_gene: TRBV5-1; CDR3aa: CASRLGQAGEQYF; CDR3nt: TGCGCCAGCAGACTGGGCCAGGCTGGCGAGCAGTACTTC
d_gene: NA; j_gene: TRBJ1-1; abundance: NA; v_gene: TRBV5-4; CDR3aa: CASSLAAGSTEAFF; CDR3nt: TGTGCCAGCAGCTTGGCTGCAGGTTCCACTGAAGCTTTCTTT
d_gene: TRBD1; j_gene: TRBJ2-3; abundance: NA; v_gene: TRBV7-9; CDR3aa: CSSSPGQGARGTDTQYF; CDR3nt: TGTTCCAGCAGCCCGGGACAGGGGGCGCGAGGCACAGATACGCAGTATTTT
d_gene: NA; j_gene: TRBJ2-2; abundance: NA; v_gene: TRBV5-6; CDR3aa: CASSEVSGELFF; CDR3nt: TGTGCCAGCAGCGAGGTGTCCGGGGAGCTGTTTTTT
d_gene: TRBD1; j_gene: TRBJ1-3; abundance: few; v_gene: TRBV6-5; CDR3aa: CASSQTGGSGNTIYF; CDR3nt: TGTGCCAGCAGCCAAACAGGGGGGTCTGGAAACACCATATATTTT
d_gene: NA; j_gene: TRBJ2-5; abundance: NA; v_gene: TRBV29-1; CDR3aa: CSVVRGTPGIETQYF; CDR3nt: TGCAGCGTTGTTCGGGGGACCCCGGGGATAGAGACCCAGTACTTC
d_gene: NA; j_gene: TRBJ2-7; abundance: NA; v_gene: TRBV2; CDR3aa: CASSPSSELLSYEQYF; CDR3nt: TGTGCCAGCAGCCCGTCTAGCGAGCTTTTATCCTACGAGCAGTACTTC
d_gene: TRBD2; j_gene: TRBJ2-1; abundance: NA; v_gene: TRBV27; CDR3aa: CASSLSSGAYNEQFF; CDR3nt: TGTGCCAGCAGTTTATCTAGCGGGGCCTACAATGAGCAGTTCTTC
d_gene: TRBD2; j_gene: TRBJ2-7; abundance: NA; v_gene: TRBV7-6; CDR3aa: CASSKGSGEGHEQYF; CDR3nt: TGTGCCAGCAGCAAGGGTTCCGGGGAGGGCCACGAGCAGTACTTC
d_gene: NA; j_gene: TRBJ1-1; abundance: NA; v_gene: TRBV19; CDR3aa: CASSYTGNTEAFF; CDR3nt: TGTGCCAGTAGTTACACAGGGAACACTGAAGCTTTCTTT
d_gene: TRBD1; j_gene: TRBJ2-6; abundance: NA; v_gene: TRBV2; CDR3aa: CASRAGTGASSGANVLTF; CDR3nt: TGTGCCAGCAGAGCCGGGACAGGGGCTTCCTCTGGGGCCAACGTCCTGACTTTC
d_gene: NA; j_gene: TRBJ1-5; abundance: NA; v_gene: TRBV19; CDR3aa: CASSIPQGSQPQHF; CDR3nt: TGTGCCAGTAGTATTCCGCAGGGAAGTCAGCCCCAGCATTTT
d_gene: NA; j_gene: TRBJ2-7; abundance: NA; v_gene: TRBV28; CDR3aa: CASSPFRGRSSYEQYF; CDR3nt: TGTGCCAGCAGTCCCTTTCGGGGAAGAAGCTCCTACGAGCAGTACTTC
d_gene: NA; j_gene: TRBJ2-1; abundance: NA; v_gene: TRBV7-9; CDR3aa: CASSRRASSYNEQFF; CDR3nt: TGTGCCAGCAGCCGGAGGGCGAGCTCCTACAATGAGCAGTTCTTC
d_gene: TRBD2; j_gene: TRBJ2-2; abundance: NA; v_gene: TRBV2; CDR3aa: CASSEGGGGELFF; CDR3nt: TGTGCCAGCAGTGAAGGGGGGGGTGGGGAGCTGTTTTTT
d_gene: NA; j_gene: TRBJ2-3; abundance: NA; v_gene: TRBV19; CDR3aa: CASSIDAGRRADTQYF; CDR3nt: TGTGCCAGTAGTATAGATGCAGGGCGTAGAGCAGATACGCAGTATTTT
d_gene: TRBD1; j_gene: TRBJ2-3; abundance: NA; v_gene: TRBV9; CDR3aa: CASSVYDRETDTQYF; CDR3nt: TGTGCCAGCAGCGTGTACGACAGGGAGACAGATACGCAGTATTTT
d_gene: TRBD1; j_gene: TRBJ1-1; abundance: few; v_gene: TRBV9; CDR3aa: CASSTQGVNTEAFF; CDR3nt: TGTGCCAGCAGTACACAGGGGGTGAACACTGAAGCTTTCTTT
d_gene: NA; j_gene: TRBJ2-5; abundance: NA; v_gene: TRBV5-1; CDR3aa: CASTPYGGWQETQYF; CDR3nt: TGCGCCAGCACCCCCTACGGGGGTTGGCAAGAGACCCAGTACTTC
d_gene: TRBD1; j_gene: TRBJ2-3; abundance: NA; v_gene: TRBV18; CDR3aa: CASSGDRSTDTQYF; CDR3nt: TGTGCCAGCTCAGGGGACAGGAGCACAGATACGCAGTATTTT
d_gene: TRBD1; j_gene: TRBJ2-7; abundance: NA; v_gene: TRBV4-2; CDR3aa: CASSPGQGRGGEQYF; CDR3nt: TGTGCCAGCAGCCCAGGACAGGGGCGAGGGGGGGAGCAGTACTTC
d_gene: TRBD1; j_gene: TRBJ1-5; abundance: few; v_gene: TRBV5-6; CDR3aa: CASSLEAGGMNQPQHF; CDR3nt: TGTGCCAGCAGCTTAGAAGCAGGGGGCATGAATCAGCCCCAGCATTTT
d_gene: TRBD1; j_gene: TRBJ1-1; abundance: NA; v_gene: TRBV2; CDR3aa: CASSALWTGEAFF; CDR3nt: TGTGCCAGCAGCGCACTCTGGACAGGAGAAGCTTTCTTT
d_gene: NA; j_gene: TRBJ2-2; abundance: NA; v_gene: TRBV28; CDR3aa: CASSSYGVAGNTGELFF; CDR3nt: TGTGCCAGCAGTTCTTATGGGGTGGCGGGGAACACCGGGGAGCTGTTTTTT
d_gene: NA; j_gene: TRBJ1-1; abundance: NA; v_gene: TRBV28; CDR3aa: CASIALGGSTEAFF; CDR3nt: TGTGCCAGCATTGCCCTCGGGGGAAGCACTGAAGCTTTCTTT
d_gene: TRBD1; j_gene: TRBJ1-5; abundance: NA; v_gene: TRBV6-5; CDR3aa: CASSERQGSQPQHF; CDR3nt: TGTGCCAGCAGTGAACGACAGGGAAGTCAGCCCCAGCATTTT
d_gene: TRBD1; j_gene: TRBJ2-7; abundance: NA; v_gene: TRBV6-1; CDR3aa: CASSEGTGFYEQYF; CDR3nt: TGTGCCAGCAGTGAAGGGACAGGGTTTTACGAGCAGTACTTC
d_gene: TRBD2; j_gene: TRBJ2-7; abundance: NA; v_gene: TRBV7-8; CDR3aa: CASSLTSGRAPAYEQYF; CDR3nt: TGTGCCAGCAGCTTAACTAGCGGGAGGGCACCCGCCTACGAGCAGTACTTC
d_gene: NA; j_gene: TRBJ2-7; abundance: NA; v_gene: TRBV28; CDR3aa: CASSFGRETYEQYF; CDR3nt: TGTGCCAGCAGTTTCGGAAGGGAGACCTACGAGCAGTACTTC
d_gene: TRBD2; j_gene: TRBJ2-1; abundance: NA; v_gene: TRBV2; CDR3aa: CASREGTRDYNEQFF; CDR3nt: TGTGCCTCCCGGGAGGGGACCAGGGACTACAATGAGCAGTTCTTC
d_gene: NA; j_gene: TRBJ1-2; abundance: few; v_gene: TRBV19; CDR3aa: CASSLRGGATIGYTF; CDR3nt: TGTGCCAGTAGCCTTAGAGGAGGGGCTACTATTGGCTACACCTTC
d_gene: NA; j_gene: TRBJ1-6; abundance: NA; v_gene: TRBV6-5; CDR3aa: CATYDRYNSPLHF; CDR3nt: TGTGCCACCTACGACAGATATAATTCACCCCTCCACTTT
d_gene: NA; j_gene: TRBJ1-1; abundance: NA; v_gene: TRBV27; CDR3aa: CASRKTVMNTEAFF; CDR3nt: TGTGCCAGCAGGAAGACAGTCATGAACACTGAAGCTTTCTTT
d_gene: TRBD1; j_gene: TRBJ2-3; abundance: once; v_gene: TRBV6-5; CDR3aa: CASRPTGRTDTQYF; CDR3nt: TGTGCCAGCAGGCCGACAGGGCGCACAGATACGCAGTATTTT